The rows below give T cell receptor beta chains drawn from one sample of a study of Ad26.COV2.S vaccination and SARS-CoV-2 variants. Profiled with immunoSEQ multiplex PCR; TCRdb holds only in-frame clones, not every one. The sample records under 550,000 clones, around 87% being singletons. The input for sequencing was peripheral blood, taken in a trial of Ad26.COV2.S vaccine versus placebo. The receptor source for this set is a person aged 18-60 years who received the Ad26.COV2.S COVID-19 vaccine or a placebo. CDR3s include the opening cysteine and the closing phenylalanine or tryptophan. The D gene is left open where the match is weak. Size tells how often a clone was seen (once, few, many) or the class of an expanded clone, and some rows leave it out.

cdr3_length: 12; v_call: TRBV25-1; clone_size: NA; j_call: TRBJ1-4; d_call: NA; cdr3_aa: CASRERGEKLFF; cdr3_nt: TGTGCCAGCAGAGAGCGCGGGGAAAAACTGTTTTTT
cdr3_length: 15; v_call: TRBV5-5; clone_size: once; j_call: TRBJ1-2; d_call: TRBD1; cdr3_aa: CASSSGQGPNYGYTF; cdr3_nt: TGTGCCAGCAGCTCTGGACAGGGGCCTAACTATGGCTACACCTTC
cdr3_length: 17; v_call: TRBV9; clone_size: NA; j_call: TRBJ1-1; d_call: NA; cdr3_aa: CASSPSGGLGGYTEAFF; cdr3_nt: TGTGCCAGCAGCCCAAGCGGGGGTTTGGGGGGTTACACTGAAGCTTTCTTT
cdr3_length: 14; v_call: TRBV4-2; clone_size: NA; j_call: TRBJ1-2; d_call: NA; cdr3_aa: CASSQDQGSYGYTF; cdr3_nt: TGTGCCAGCAGCCAAGACCAGGGAAGCTATGGCTACACCTTC
cdr3_length: 14; v_call: TRBV24-1; clone_size: NA; j_call: TRBJ2-2; d_call: NA; cdr3_aa: CATSADQGTGELFF; cdr3_nt: TGTGCCACCAGTGCAGACCAGGGCACCGGGGAGCTGTTTTTT
cdr3_length: 18; v_call: TRBV7-9; clone_size: NA; j_call: TRBJ1-4; d_call: TRBD1; cdr3_aa: CASSLNAMGQGAMEKLFF; cdr3_nt: TGTGCCAGCAGCTTAAATGCCATGGGACAGGGGGCGATGGAAAAACTGTTTTTT
cdr3_length: 15; v_call: TRBV7-2; clone_size: once; j_call: TRBJ2-7; d_call: NA; cdr3_aa: CASSLYYIGSYEQYF; cdr3_nt: TGTGCCAGCAGCTTATACTACATCGGCTCCTACGAGCAGTACTTC
cdr3_length: 15; v_call: TRBV6-5; clone_size: NA; j_call: TRBJ1-2; d_call: NA; cdr3_aa: CASSYARTATYGYTF; cdr3_nt: TGTGCCAGCAGTTATGCGCGTACGGCGACCTATGGCTACACCTTC
cdr3_length: 13; v_call: TRBV7-3; clone_size: few; j_call: TRBJ1-2; d_call: NA; cdr3_aa: CASSLSGDSGYTF; cdr3_nt: TGTGCCAGCAGCTTATCCGGGGATAGTGGCTACACCTTC
cdr3_length: 12; v_call: TRBV11-2; clone_size: once; j_call: TRBJ1-1; d_call: NA; cdr3_aa: CASSLSGLGAFF; cdr3_nt: TGTGCCAGCAGCTTATCAGGATTAGGAGCTTTCTTT
cdr3_length: 18; v_call: TRBV19; clone_size: NA; j_call: TRBJ2-3; d_call: NA; cdr3_aa: CASSIEGGGAAETDTQYF; cdr3_nt: TGTGCCAGTAGTATAGAAGGTGGGGGGGCCGCGGAGACAGATACGCAGTATTTT
cdr3_length: 14; v_call: TRBV6-2/TRBV6-3; clone_size: NA; j_call: TRBJ2-4; d_call: TRBD1; cdr3_aa: CASSATTGVHIQYF; cdr3_nt: TGTGCCAGCAGTGCGACTACAGGGGTACACATTCAGTACTTC
cdr3_length: 13; v_call: TRBV4-2; clone_size: few; j_call: TRBJ2-7; d_call: NA; cdr3_aa: CASSQFTPDEQYF; cdr3_nt: TGTGCCAGCAGCCAATTCACCCCCGACGAGCAGTACTTC
cdr3_length: 14; v_call: TRBV7-9; clone_size: NA; j_call: TRBJ2-5; d_call: TRBD1; cdr3_aa: CASSPGGARETQYF; cdr3_nt: TGTGCCAGCAGCCCAGGGGGAGCGAGGGAGACCCAGTACTTC
cdr3_length: 16; v_call: TRBV5-1; clone_size: NA; j_call: TRBJ2-3; d_call: TRBD1; cdr3_aa: CASCFQGELITDTQYF; cdr3_nt: TGCGCCAGCTGCTTCCAGGGGGAACTCATCACAGATACGCAGTATTTT
cdr3_length: 13; v_call: TRBV7-8; clone_size: NA; j_call: TRBJ2-2; d_call: NA; cdr3_aa: CASSLDRAGELFF; cdr3_nt: TGTGCCAGCAGCTTAGACAGGGCCGGGGAGCTGTTTTTT
cdr3_length: 14; v_call: TRBV30; clone_size: few; j_call: TRBJ2-7; d_call: NA; cdr3_aa: CAWCRTVVPYEQYF; cdr3_nt: TGTGCCTGGTGCCGGACAGTGGTACCCTACGAGCAGTACTTC
cdr3_length: 10; v_call: TRBV6-6; clone_size: once; j_call: TRBJ1-1; d_call: NA; cdr3_aa: CASRAAEAFF; cdr3_nt: TGTGCCAGCAGAGCCGCTGAAGCTTTCTTT
cdr3_length: 15; v_call: TRBV4-3; clone_size: NA; j_call: TRBJ1-1; d_call: NA; cdr3_aa: CASSQDAGRNTEAFF; cdr3_nt: TGCGCCAGCAGCCAAGACGCAGGGCGGAACACTGAAGCTTTCTTT
cdr3_length: 15; v_call: TRBV24-1; clone_size: NA; j_call: TRBJ2-2; d_call: NA; cdr3_aa: CATSDLRGSTGELFF; cdr3_nt: TGTGCCACCAGTGATTTGAGAGGGAGCACCGGGGAGCTGTTTTTT
cdr3_length: 14; v_call: TRBV20-1; clone_size: few; j_call: TRBJ1-1; d_call: NA; cdr3_aa: CSASLAEAYTEAFF; cdr3_nt: TGCAGTGCTAGTTTGGCCGAGGCTTACACTGAAGCTTTCTTT
cdr3_length: 13; v_call: TRBV7-9; clone_size: NA; j_call: TRBJ1-1; d_call: NA; cdr3_aa: CASSLGAGRGAFF; cdr3_nt: TGTGCCAGCAGCTTAGGGGCAGGTCGGGGAGCTTTCTTT
cdr3_length: 13; v_call: TRBV27; clone_size: NA; j_call: TRBJ1-2; d_call: NA; cdr3_aa: CASSPTPNYGYTF; cdr3_nt: TGTGCCAGCAGCCCCACCCCTAACTATGGCTACACCTTC
cdr3_length: 13; v_call: TRBV5-4; clone_size: NA; j_call: TRBJ2-7; d_call: NA; cdr3_aa: CASSFSNGAEQYF; cdr3_nt: TGTGCCAGCAGCTTCTCCAACGGGGCCGAGCAGTACTTC
cdr3_length: 13; v_call: TRBV2; clone_size: NA; j_call: TRBJ2-7; d_call: TRBD1; cdr3_aa: CASRRDSPYEQYF; cdr3_nt: TGTGCCAGCAGGAGGGACAGTCCCTACGAGCAGTACTTC
cdr3_length: 18; v_call: TRBV7-2; clone_size: NA; j_call: TRBJ2-1; d_call: TRBD2; cdr3_aa: CASSLSSGERGRYNEQFF; cdr3_nt: TGTGCCAGCAGCTTATCTTCCGGGGAGCGGGGGCGGTACAATGAGCAGTTCTTC
cdr3_length: 13; v_call: TRBV19; clone_size: few; j_call: TRBJ1-5; d_call: NA; cdr3_aa: CASKRGSGQPQHF; cdr3_nt: TGTGCCAGTAAACGGGGGTCTGGTCAGCCCCAGCATTTT
cdr3_length: 16; v_call: TRBV6-2/TRBV6-3; clone_size: NA; j_call: TRBJ2-2; d_call: NA; cdr3_aa: CASSYQPAIITGELFF; cdr3_nt: TGTGCCAGCAGTTACCAGCCAGCCATAATCACCGGGGAGCTGTTTTTT
cdr3_length: 16; v_call: TRBV6-5; clone_size: once; j_call: TRBJ1-1; d_call: NA; cdr3_aa: CASSFGRTPRNTEAFF; cdr3_nt: TGTGCCAGCAGTTTCGGACGGACACCACGAAACACTGAAGCTTTCTTT
cdr3_length: 15; v_call: TRBV24-1; clone_size: NA; j_call: TRBJ2-2; d_call: NA; cdr3_aa: CATSDSRGLAGELFF; cdr3_nt: TGTGCCACCAGTGATTCTAGGGGTTTAGCCGGGGAGCTGTTTTTT
cdr3_length: 13; v_call: TRBV12-3/TRBV12-4; clone_size: NA; j_call: TRBJ1-6; d_call: NA; cdr3_aa: CASSGDTNSPLHF; cdr3_nt: TGTGCCAGTTCCGGGGATACCAATTCACCCCTCCACTTT
cdr3_length: 12; v_call: TRBV11-2; clone_size: few; j_call: TRBJ1-2; d_call: NA; cdr3_aa: CASSEALDGYTF; cdr3_nt: TGTGCCAGCAGCGAAGCCCTTGATGGCTACACCTTC
cdr3_length: 14; v_call: TRBV10-3; clone_size: NA; j_call: TRBJ1-6; d_call: TRBD1; cdr3_aa: CAIRGTGLNSPLHF; cdr3_nt: TGTGCCATCAGAGGGACAGGGCTTAATTCACCCCTCCACTTT
cdr3_length: 17; v_call: TRBV23-1; clone_size: many; j_call: TRBJ2-2; d_call: NA; cdr3_aa: CASSQILAGLNTGELFF; cdr3_nt: TGCGCCAGCAGTCAAATTTTGGCGGGTCTTAACACCGGGGAGCTGTTTTTT
cdr3_length: 14; v_call: TRBV5-1; clone_size: NA; j_call: TRBJ2-7; d_call: TRBD2; cdr3_aa: CASSLGLAQYEQYF; cdr3_nt: TGCGCCAGCAGCTTGGGACTAGCCCAGTACGAGCAGTACTTC
cdr3_length: 15; v_call: TRBV6-5; clone_size: NA; j_call: TRBJ1-1; d_call: TRBD1; cdr3_aa: CASSKTGVGDTEAFF; cdr3_nt: TGTGCCAGCAGTAAGACAGGGGTGGGAGACACTGAAGCTTTCTTT
cdr3_length: 17; v_call: TRBV20-1; clone_size: few; j_call: TRBJ2-5; d_call: TRBD2; cdr3_aa: CSASIGTSGGARETQYF; cdr3_nt: TGCAGTGCTAGTATAGGGACTAGCGGGGGGGCACGGGAGACCCAGTACTTC